This T cell receptor beta chain was identified in a study of cytomegalovirus exposure and HLA in healthy donors. General study findings and limits: Cytomegalovirus association was assigned to 170 or so TCR beta chains. In an earlier analysis, in some 540 donors, most V segments appeared productive either ~87% or ~30% of the time. Association with HLA alleles at 0.05 false discovery rate was found for around 17,000 TCR beta sequences in a later analysis. Excluded were some V segments that proved indistinguishable, including TRBV6-2 and TRBV6-3.

About this clone: As yet, its antigen is unknown.

PCR was performed using 60 Vbeta and 13 Jbeta primers. Libraries were prepared by immunoSEQ multiplex PCR; TCRdb keeps only in-frame clonotypes and omits some of them. The sample has around 140,000 clones, around 87% seen once. J gave up 4 bases and V 5 bases, and 21 bases lay outside the gene matches. The germline V gene has CDR1 LNHDA and CDR2 SQIVND (reference sequence). The CDR3 consists of 19 residues. The receptor comes from a woman under 40 in good health and CMV-seronegative. The rearrangement joins TRBV19 to TRBJ1-2; 8 positions match TRBD1. The material sequenced was PBMCs. DNA for the CDR3: TGTGCCAGTAGTCTACCTCGCGGACAGGGCACCTCCACCCTCTATGGCTACACCTTC. As protein: CASSLPRGQGTSTLYGYTF.